A selection of T cell receptor beta chains follows, all from one sample in a study of radiation and T cells in renal cell carcinoma. Profiling relied on immunoSEQ multiplex PCR, and the TCRdb table lists in-frame clones only, not all of them. The table shows about 14,000 clones, with roughly 60% occurring only once. Source: tumor tissue, taken from a patient whose treatment was nephrectomy without radiotherapy. Every receptor here comes from a middle-aged man with renal cell carcinoma. The CDR3 runs from the conserved cysteine through the conserved F or W. Fields, in order: V gene, J gene, CDR3 length, CDR3 protein.

>TRBV5-1|TRBJ2-3|15
CASSQTGGGIDTQYF
>TRBV6-6|TRBJ2-7|13
CATQDQSSYEQYF
>TRBV27|TRBJ2-1|19
CASSPPGRGKTGLGNEQFF
>TRBV5-1|TRBJ2-3|17
CASSARLAGTSTDTQYF
>TRBV5-1|TRBJ2-1|18
CASSSQAGRISSYNEQFF
>TRBV9|TRBJ2-3|14
CASSVGGQADTQYF
>TRBV6-1|TRBJ1-6|14
CASSSGPYNSPLHF
>TRBV5-5|TRBJ1-3|19
CASSLAYGQGSPSGNTIYF
>TRBV9|TRBJ1-3|18
CASSVALGLAGDGNTIYF
>TRBV19|TRBJ2-3|17
CASSIGYPADGTDTQYF
>TRBV18|TRBJ1-4|16
CASSLSTGQFNEKLFF
>TRBV7-9|TRBJ2-3|14
CASGTSGNTDTQYF
>TRBV19|TRBJ2-7|16
CASSPSLRMYSYEQYF